These 30 T cell receptor beta chains originate from one sample sequenced in a study of blood T cells in healthy people across ages. Primed by a sample-barcoded 5' primer and a J-beta primer mix, a second PCR proceeded for about 6 to 11 cycles. TCRdb re-derived calls from the 5' RACE reads in MiXCR, one entry per CDR3 protein. The data contain 920,000 or so distinct CDR3 sequences, 40% to 45% of them singletons. The sequencing sample was made of blood. The receptors shown here come from a woman aged 55 to 70 in good health.

This clonotype was seen a few times. The genes are TRBV27 and TRBJ2-5; 7 nucleotides line up with TRBD2. V dropped 3 bases and J dropped 4; count of bases not matched to a gene: 14. The CDR3 loop spans 17 amino acids. The germline gives CDR1 MNHEY, CDR2 SMNVEV (reference sequence). The CDR3 is CASSFDWGTKDGETQYF. DNA of the CDR3: TGTGCCAGCAGTTTCGATTGGGGGACTAAGGACGGAGAGACCCAGTACTTC.

This clonotype was seen a few times. This rearrangement joins TRBV3-1 to TRBJ2-1, with 15 bases that match TRBD2. Germline CDR1 and CDR2: LGHDT and YNNKEL (reference sequence). This CDR3 contains 16 residues. V lost 3 bases to trimming and J lost 9 bases; unmatched junction nucleotides: 6. The CDR3 DNA sequence: TGTGCCAGCAGCCAGATAGGGACTAGCGGGAGGATTGAGCAGTTCTTC. Amino acid sequence: CASSQIGTSGRIEQFF.

This clonotype was seen a handful of times. The V gene is TRBV6-1, the J gene TRBJ2-6, with a possible D match to TRBD1 (5 bases). The CDR3 loop spans 18 amino acids. The germline gives CDR1 MNHNS, CDR2 SASEGT. V was clipped by 6 bases and J by 2 bases, with 20 bases between them. Written as DNA, the CDR3 is TGTGCCAGCAGGCCCAGGACACCCAAAAAAGCTGGGGCCAACGTCCTGACTTTC. Amino acid sequence: CASRPRTPKKAGANVLTF.

This clonotype has only a few counts. The chain is built from TRBV15 and TRBJ2-1; 10 bases map to TRBD2. The CDR3 spans 17 residues. The germline V gene encodes CDR1 LNHNV and CDR2 YYDKDF (reference sequence). The trim removed 0 bases at V and 3 bases at J, leaving 5 bases unmatched. CDR3 sequence reads: CATSRDLGTSVYNEQFF. The CDR3 nucleotides read TGTGCCACCAGCAGAGATTTGGGGACTAGCGTCTACAATGAGCAGTTCTTC. The full variable domain, in which reference TRBV15 and TRBJ2-1 provide the parts outside the CDR3, is DAMVIQNPRYQVTQFGKPVTLSCSQTLNHNVMYWYQQKSSQAPKLLFHYYDKDFNNEADTPDNFQSRRPNTSFCFLDIRSPGLGDTAMYLCATSRDLGTSVYNEQFFGPGTRLTVL.

This clonotype has more than one count but fewer than ten. The V call is TRBV9, the J call TRBJ1-2; 7 nucleotides line up with TRBD1. The V gene end was trimmed by 3 bases and the J gene end by 6 bases; junction bases not matched to a gene: 2. This CDR3 has 12 residues. Germline loops: CDR1 SGDLS, CDR2 YYNGEE. CDR3 DNA sequence: TGTGCCAGCAGCGCGACAGGGAATGGCTACACCTTC. Protein product: CASSATGNGYTF.

This chain connects TRBV14 to TRBJ2-1, with 8 bases lining up with TRBD1. There are 14 residues in the CDR3. Germline trimming cut 3 bases from V and 13 bases from J; bases unmatched to any gene: 11. CDR1 SGHDN and CDR2 FVKESK come from the germline V gene. CDR3 amino acids: CASSHPGGRETQFF. CDR3 DNA sequence: TGTGCCAGCAGCCACCCAGGGGGCAGGGAGACCCAGTTCTTC.

This clonotype occurred once. The chain has TRBV29-1 and TRBJ1-1, with D possibly matching TRBD1 (5 bases). The V gene's germline CDR1 is SQVTM and CDR2 ANQGSEA. CDR3 length: 15 residues. Trimming pared 2 bases from V and 4 bases from J, leaving 17 bases between. The chain's CDR3 is CSVENSGRVGTEAFF. The CDR3, as DNA: TGCAGCGTTGAAAATAGTGGCAGGGTGGGCACTGAAGCTTTCTTT. The complete variable domain, with remaining parts taken from reference TRBV29-1 and TRBJ1-1, reads SAVISQKPSRDICQRGTSLTIQCQVDSQVTMMFWYRQQPGQSLTLIATANQGSEATYESGFVIDKFPISRPNLTFSTLTVSNMSPEDSSIYLCSVENSGRVGTEAFFGQGTRLTVV.

This clonotype appeared a few times. The chain uses TRBV18 and TRBJ2-7; unclear D gene. The V gene lost 1 base and the J gene lost 0 bases, with 7 bases spanning the gap. Germline-derived CDR1 and CDR2 are KGHSH and LQKENI. The CDR3 is made up of 14 amino acids. CDR3 coding DNA: TGTGCCAGCTCACCACAGGGAACCTCCTACGAGCAGTACTTC. It encodes CASSPQGTSYEQYF.

This clonotype was seen a few times. The chain uses TRBV5-1 and TRBJ1-2; D remains ambiguous. V was shortened by 4 bases and J by 4 bases, with 14 bases between the two germline ends. The CDR3 sequence is 14 residues long. Germline V lookup: CDR1 SGHRS, CDR2 YFSETQ. The CDR3 protein is CASSGDLVRYGYTF. DNA for the CDR3: TGCGCCAGCAGCGGGGATTTAGTCCGCTATGGCTACACCTTC.

This clonotype came up many times. The chain is built from TRBV12-5 and TRBJ2-5; maybe TRBD1 (5 bases). The length of the CDR3 is 13 residues. The germline V and J ends were trimmed by 1 base and 4 bases, with 7 bases remaining between them. Germline V gene lookup returns CDR1 LGHNT and CDR2 FRNRAP. The CDR3 DNA is TGTGCTAGTGGTTTGGACCAGGGAGAGACCCAGTACTTC. The encoded protein is CASGLDQGETQYF.

As for this clonotype: It may be a read error: a sequence one base away is much more abundant. The chain has TRBV6-5 and TRBJ2-4; 8 bases align to TRBD1. The CDR3 has 12 residues. Germline V gives CDR1 MNHEY, CDR2 SVGAGI. The chain's CDR3 is CSSRGPWGIQYF. CDR3 in DNA: TGTTCCAGCAGGGGGCCTTGGGGCATTCAGTACTTC.

This clonotype has ten or more counts. The J gene is TRBJ2-7, the V gene TRBV29-1; D might be TRBD1 or TRBD2, each matching 6 bases. CDR1 is SQVTM and CDR2 is ANQGSEA in the germline V gene. V was pared by 5 bases and J by 1 base, with 15 bases between. CDR3 length: 14 residues. The CDR3 is CSVSEGGGSYEQYF. The DNA of the CDR3 is TGCAGCGTTTCGGAGGGGGGCGGTTCCTACGAGCAGTACTTC.

V and J are TRBV7-8 and TRBJ2-5; the match to TRBD2 covers 16 bases. The J call may be faulty, since TRBJ2-7 better matches the DNA end. Germline lookup yields CDR1 SGHVS and CDR2 FQNEAQ. CDR3 length: 16 amino acids. CDR3 sequence (DNA): TGTGCCAGCAGCTATGGGACTAGCGGGAGGGCCTACGAGCAGTACTTC. Protein: CASSYGTSGRAYEQYF.

V and J are TRBV4-1 and TRBJ2-5; D possibly corresponds to TRBD2 (5 bases). Germline values: CDR1 MGHRA, CDR2 YSYEKL. Trimming removed 0 bases from V and 5 bases from J, with 10 bases in between. This CDR3 is 14 amino acids long. Here the CDR3 reads CASSQDSSLETQYF. The CDR3, as DNA: TGCGCCAGCAGCCAAGACTCTAGCCTGGAGACCCAGTACTTC.

The chain has TRBV2 and TRBJ2-3; D may match TRBD1 or TRBD2 (5 bases each). The length of the CDR3 is 15 residues. Germline CDR1 reads SNHLY; CDR2 reads FYNNEI. The germline V and J ends were trimmed by 5 bases and 0 bases, with 12 bases remaining between them. The CDR3 nucleotides read TGTGCCAGCAGTCGGGACCCCGCTAGCACAGATACGCAGTATTTT. Amino acids: CASSRDPASTDTQYF. Looking up the rest from reference TRBV2 and TRBJ2-3 gives the full variable domain: EPEVTQTPSHQVTQMGQEVILRCVPISNHLYFYWYRQILGQKVEFLVSFYNNEISEKSEIFDDQFSVERPDGSNFTLKIRSTKLEDSAMYFCASSRDPASTDTQYFGPGTRLTVL.

This chain uses TRBV20-1 with TRBJ1-2, with 8 positions matching TRBD1. Germline V lookup: CDR1 DFQATT, CDR2 SNEGSKA (reference sequence). Germline trimming cut 3 bases from V and 11 bases from J; bases unmatched to any gene: 14. The CDR3 runs to 14 residues. The CDR3 loop reads CSASAAPGQGQYTF. The CDR3 nucleotides read TGCAGTGCTAGCGCAGCACCCGGACAGGGCCAATACACCTTC.

The chain joins TRBV6-1 to TRBJ2-1; the match to TRBD2 covers 14 bases. Trimming removed 5 bases from V and 4 bases from J; junction bases left unmatched: 7. CDR3 length: 17 residues. Germline V CDR1 and CDR2: MNHNS, SASEGT. CDR3 sequence: CASSTPGLAGAYNEQFF. Here the CDR3 DNA reads TGTGCCAGCAGTACACCGGGACTAGCGGGAGCATACAATGAGCAGTTCTTC.

This clonotype came up a few times. This sequence joins TRBV29-1 and TRBJ2-7, with 11 bases that match TRBD2. The length of the CDR3 is 13 residues. Germline assignment: CDR1 SQVTM and CDR2 ANQGSEA. V lost 3 bases and J lost 2; bases outside the gene matches: 0. CDR3 nucleotide sequence: TGCAGCGTTGAGACTAGCGGGACCTACGAGCAGTACTTC. Protein product: CSVETSGTYEQYF.

This clonotype was detected only a few times. The rearrangement joins TRBV5-1 to TRBJ2-7; possible D gene TRBD2, 6 bases. Germline lookup yields CDR1 SGHRS and CDR2 YFSETQ. Trimming stripped 4 bases from V and 5 bases from J, with 13 bases between. The CDR3 runs 13 residues. The CDR3: CASSLRLVDEQYF. CDR3 in DNA: TGCGCCAGCAGCCTACGACTAGTTGACGAGCAGTACTTC. The full variable domain, its missing parts supplied by reference TRBV5-1 and TRBJ2-7, is KAGVTQTPRYLIKTRGQQVTLSCSPISGHRSVSWYQQTPGQGLQFLFEYFSETQRNKGNFPGRFSGRQFSNSRSEMNVSTLELGDSALYLCASSLRLVDEQYFGPGTRLTVT.

A few counts support this clonotype. The chain uses TRBV2 and TRBJ2-3; no clear D gene. CDR1 is SNHLY and CDR2 is FYNNEI in the germline V gene. The CDR3 sequence is 15 residues long. Trimming pared 7 bases from V and 1 base from J, leaving 15 bases between. The CDR3 reads CASIPKVRGTDTQYF. The CDR3 DNA sequence: TGTGCCAGCATCCCCAAGGTCAGAGGCACAGATACGCAGTATTTT.

The rearrangement links TRBV10-3 to TRBJ2-5; the D is unclear. The J call may be in error: the DNA end matches TRBJ2-7 better. Germline V gene sequence: CDR1 ENHRY, CDR2 SYGVKD. This CDR3 spans 12 amino acids. The CDR3 DNA reads as TGTGCCATCGCTTCAGAGTTCTACGAGCAGTACTTC. This gives the protein CAIASEFYEQYF.

V is TRBV20-1 and J is TRBJ2-1; possibly TRBD1 for D (6 bases). Germline V gene sequence: CDR1 DFQATT, CDR2 SNEGSKA (reference sequence). V shed 6 bases and J shed 2 bases, with 14 bases lying between them. The CDR3 is made up of 14 amino acids. In nucleotides, the CDR3 is TGCAGTGCCCCGGACAGCGTTACCTACAATGAGCAGTTCTTC. This codes for CSAPDSVTYNEQFF.

This clonotype came up many times. The CDR3 DNA sequence: TGCAGTGCCCCCGCTACGACTAGCGGGAGTGGGCAGTACTTC. Protein: CSAPATTSGSGQYF. The rearrangement uses TRBV20-1 and TRBJ2-5, with 12 bases that match TRBD2. The CDR3 spans 14 residues. The junction had 13 bases not matched to a gene; V was cut back by 6 bases and J by 11 bases. The germline V gene has CDR1 DFQATT and CDR2 SNEGSKA (reference sequence).

This clonotype was recorded once. V and J are TRBV20-1 and TRBJ2-3, with D possibly being TRBD2 (6 bases). V lost 3 bases and J 2 bases, leaving 9 bases between the germline ends. The CDR3 is made up of 13 amino acids. Germline assignment: CDR1 DFQATT and CDR2 SNEGSKA (reference sequence). This CDR3 reads CSASTGLTDTQYF. In nucleotides, the CDR3 is TGCAGTGCTAGCACGGGACTCACAGATACGCAGTATTTT.

The V call is TRBV6-6, the J call TRBJ2-5; TRBD1 is a possible D gene (5 bases). V shed 5 bases and J shed 5 bases, with 15 bases lying between them. The CDR3 length is 14 residues. CDR1 and CDR2 from the germline V gene are MNHNY and SVGAGI (reference sequence). CDR3 in amino acids: CASSPSTQGETQYF. In nucleotides, the CDR3 is TGTGCCAGCAGTCCCTCAACCCAGGGTGAGACCCAGTACTTC.

The V call is TRBV29-1, the J call TRBJ2-1; 7 positions agree with TRBD1. Looked up from germline, CDR1 is SQVTM and CDR2 is ANQGSEA. The CDR3 runs to 15 residues. Trimming at V came to 3 bases and at J to 11 bases, leaving 16 bases not matched to a gene. CDR3 DNA sequence: TGCAGCGTTGAGTCTGCAGGGGGAAGGAGCGGTCAGCAGTTCTTC. Protein sequence: CSVESAGGRSGQQFF.

The CDR3 DNA follows: TGTGCCAGCAGCCAAAAGTCGCCCTGGGGGGACATTCAGTACTTC. Protein product: CASSQKSPWGDIQYF. This chain joins TRBV3-1 and TRBJ2-4; D is perhaps TRBD2 (6 bases). This CDR3 has 15 amino acids. V was shortened by 2 bases and J by 8 bases, with 16 bases between the two germline ends. The germline V gene has CDR1 LGHDT and CDR2 YNNKEL (reference sequence).

The chain employs TRBV15 and TRBJ2-7; D may be TRBD2 (7 bases). Trimming took 0 bases from V and 2 from J, leaving 11 bases between them. Germline values: CDR1 LNHNV, CDR2 YYDKDF (reference sequence). The CDR3 runs to 15 residues. CDR3 sequence: CATSRERGGAYEQYF. In DNA, the CDR3 is TGTGCCACCAGCAGAGAAAGGGGGGGGGCCTACGAGCAGTACTTC. Together with reference TRBV15 and TRBJ2-7, the CDR3 gives the full variable domain: DAMVIQNPRYQVTQFGKPVTLSCSQTLNHNVMYWYQQKSSQAPKLLFHYYDKDFNNEADTPDNFQSRRPNTSFCFLDIRSPGLGDTAMYLCATSRERGGAYEQYFGPGTRLTVT.

V usage is TRBV30 and J usage is TRBJ2-5; no clear D gene. CDR1 and CDR2 (germline): GTSNPN, SVGIG (reference sequence). Trimming stripped 2 bases from V and 2 bases from J, with 15 bases between. CDR3 length equals 15 residues. The CDR3 DNA follows: TGTGCCTGGAGTCTAGGGCAGAGCCCGCAAGAGACCCAGTACTTC. Translated, it gives CAWSLGQSPQETQYF.

This chain connects TRBV3-1 to TRBJ2-5; no definite D call. The end of the DNA is better explained by TRBJ2-7, so the J call may be wrong. The CDR3 is made up of 13 amino acids. Germline V gene data show CDR1 as LGHDT and CDR2 as YNNKEL (reference sequence). The CDR3 spells CASSQLASYEQYF. As DNA, the CDR3 is TGTGCCAGCAGCCAACTGGCCTCCTACGAGCAGTACTTC.